This TCR beta chain was sequenced during a study of PD-1 blockade in classical Hodgkin lymphoma. On the study more broadly: Administration of nivolumab to patients was at 3 mg/kg intravenously every 2 weeks.

Points from the study as a whole: CD4+ TCR diversity, unlike CD8+, climbed significantly by C4D1.

The CDR3 loop spans 15 amino acids. CDR1 LGHNT and CDR2 FRNRAP come from the germline V gene. J gave up 5 bases and V 2 bases, and 7 bases lay outside the gene matches. Concerning this clone itself: Its antigen is still unknown.

The repertoire was sequenced with immunoSEQ multiplex PCR; TCRdb's copy has only in-frame clones and lacks some. This table holds tens of thousands of clones, 75% to 85% found once. Time point specified: cycle 4 day 1 (C4D1), after less than seven weeks of nivolumab. Following autologous stem cell transplantation, relapse occurred in every patient, and exposure to brentuximab vedotin varied. Complete response, partial response or progressive disease constituted the best response categories observed. The V gene is TRBV12-5, the J gene TRBJ2-5, with 8 nucleotides matching TRBD1. The sample in question was peripheral blood mononuclear cells (PBMCs), obtained before the fourth cycle of nivolumab. The origin of this receptor is a human donor with classical Hodgkin lymphoma. The CDR3 nucleotides are TGTGCTAGTGGTTTGACAGGGGGGCTTGGGGAGACCCAGTACTTC. Protein product: CASGLTGGLGETQYF.